A selection of T cell receptor beta chains follows, all from one sample in a study of technical replicates of blood from a handful of donors. Clones were read by immunoSEQ multiplex PCR, and TCRdb kept only the in-frame ones, dropping some. Among some 87,000 clones listed, 96% were seen once. The sample consisted of T cells isolated from PBMCs. The origin of the receptors is a human donor in good health. Both conserved end residues are part of each CDR3. Fields, in order: clone size, D gene, J gene, V gene, CDR3 DNA, CDR3 protein. D genes are given only for firm matches. Size tells how often a clone was seen (once, few, many) or the class of an expanded clone, and some rows leave it out.

clone size: NA
D gene: TRBD1
J gene: TRBJ2-1
V gene: TRBV27
CDR3 DNA: TGTGCCAGCAGCACGGACAGGGGGCTCTACAATGAGCAGTTCTTC
CDR3 protein: CASSTDRGLYNEQFF

clone size: NA
D gene: TRBD1
J gene: TRBJ2-1
V gene: TRBV14
CDR3 DNA: TGTGCCAGCAGCCATTTGACAGGGGGTGACTCCTACAATGAGCAGTTCTTC
CDR3 protein: CASSHLTGGDSYNEQFF

clone size: NA
D gene: NA
J gene: TRBJ1-5
V gene: TRBV19
CDR3 DNA: TGTGCCAGTAATCCGGACAGCCTAAATCAGCCCCAGCATTTT
CDR3 protein: CASNPDSLNQPQHF

clone size: NA
D gene: NA
J gene: TRBJ2-1
V gene: TRBV7-3
CDR3 DNA: TGTGCCAGCAGCTTAGTAGCGGTAAGCTCCTACAATGAGCAGTTCTTC
CDR3 protein: CASSLVAVSSYNEQFF

clone size: NA
D gene: TRBD1
J gene: TRBJ2-2
V gene: TRBV5-1
CDR3 DNA: TGCGCCAGCAGCCCAGGACAGGGGGTCACCGGGGAGCTGTTTTTT
CDR3 protein: CASSPGQGVTGELFF

clone size: NA
D gene: NA
J gene: TRBJ2-1
V gene: TRBV29-1
CDR3 DNA: TGCAGCGTTGATAATTTGGGCAAACAGGGAAACTACAATGAGCAGTTCTTC
CDR3 protein: CSVDNLGKQGNYNEQFF

clone size: NA
D gene: TRBD1
J gene: TRBJ1-1
V gene: TRBV19
CDR3 DNA: TGTGCCAGTAGCCTCAGGGGGACTGAAGCTTTCTTT
CDR3 protein: CASSLRGTEAFF

clone size: NA
D gene: NA
J gene: TRBJ2-1
V gene: TRBV5-1
CDR3 DNA: TGCGCCAGCAGCTTAATGTATGCGGGAAGGAACAATGAGCAGTTCTTC
CDR3 protein: CASSLMYAGRNNEQFF

clone size: NA
D gene: NA
J gene: TRBJ2-7
V gene: TRBV9
CDR3 DNA: TGTGCCAGCAGCGTATTCGGCGGAACGCAGTACTTC
CDR3 protein: CASSVFGGTQYF

clone size: NA
D gene: TRBD2
J gene: TRBJ2-7
V gene: TRBV6-5
CDR3 DNA: TGTGCCAGCAGTTTAGCGGGAGTCTACGAGCAGTACTTC
CDR3 protein: CASSLAGVYEQYF

clone size: NA
D gene: NA
J gene: TRBJ1-5
V gene: TRBV19
CDR3 DNA: TGTGCCAGTGCAGGCTCATCGGGCAATCAGCCCCAGCATTTT
CDR3 protein: CASAGSSGNQPQHF

clone size: NA
D gene: TRBD2
J gene: TRBJ2-1
V gene: TRBV10-3
CDR3 DNA: TGTGCCATCACAACTCCGGGAGGGACGAATGAGCAGTTCTTC
CDR3 protein: CAITTPGGTNEQFF

clone size: NA
D gene: NA
J gene: TRBJ1-2
V gene: TRBV10-1
CDR3 DNA: TGCGCCAGCAGTGTTTTCCAGGGGAGCGATGGCTACACCTTC
CDR3 protein: CASSVFQGSDGYTF

clone size: NA
D gene: NA
J gene: TRBJ1-2
V gene: TRBV19
CDR3 DNA: TGTGCCAGTAGTAATACGGTCTTTTTTGGCTACACCTTC
CDR3 protein: CASSNTVFFGYTF

clone size: NA
D gene: TRBD2
J gene: TRBJ2-3
V gene: TRBV9
CDR3 DNA: TGTGCCAGCCGAAGCGGGAGAAGTGATGATACGCAGTATTTT
CDR3 protein: CASRSGRSDDTQYF

clone size: once
D gene: NA
J gene: TRBJ2-7
V gene: TRBV6-5
CDR3 DNA: TGTGCCAGCAGTTACGGACAAAATTACGAGCAGTACTTC
CDR3 protein: CASSYGQNYEQYF

clone size: NA
D gene: TRBD2
J gene: TRBJ2-7
V gene: TRBV5-1
CDR3 DNA: TGCGCCAGCAGCTGGGGGGCTAGCGGGCCCCCCTACGAGCAGTACTTC
CDR3 protein: CASSWGASGPPYEQYF

clone size: NA
D gene: NA
J gene: TRBJ2-1
V gene: TRBV6-6
CDR3 DNA: TGTGCCAGCACCCCGGGAGGGGGCCATGAGCAGTTCTTC
CDR3 protein: CASTPGGGHEQFF

clone size: NA
D gene: NA
J gene: TRBJ1-5
V gene: TRBV27
CDR3 DNA: TGTGCCAGCAGTTTTAGCTCAGGGGCCAATCAGCCCCAGCATTTT
CDR3 protein: CASSFSSGANQPQHF

clone size: NA
D gene: TRBD1
J gene: TRBJ2-5
V gene: TRBV5-6
CDR3 DNA: TGTGCCAGCAGCGGGACAGTCCTCGGTCTAGGAGAGACCCAGTACTTC
CDR3 protein: CASSGTVLGLGETQYF

clone size: once
D gene: NA
J gene: TRBJ1-1
V gene: TRBV7-3
CDR3 DNA: TGTGCCAGCAGTCTGATGAGGAACACTGAAGCTTTCTTT
CDR3 protein: CASSLMRNTEAFF

clone size: NA
D gene: TRBD1
J gene: TRBJ1-5
V gene: TRBV6-4
CDR3 DNA: TGTGCCAGCACCAATACTTCCGGGACAGGGGTTCAGCCCCAGCATTTT
CDR3 protein: CASTNTSGTGVQPQHF

clone size: NA
D gene: NA
J gene: TRBJ2-7
V gene: TRBV14
CDR3 DNA: TGTGCCAGCAGCCAAGAAGGCTGGAGTAGCTCCTACGAGCAGTACTTC
CDR3 protein: CASSQEGWSSSYEQYF

clone size: NA
D gene: TRBD1
J gene: TRBJ2-3
V gene: TRBV6-1
CDR3 DNA: TGTGCCAGCAGTGAAGCACCAGGGACAGGGAAGAGAGCAGATACGCAGTATTTT
CDR3 protein: CASSEAPGTGKRADTQYF